These 19 T cell receptor beta chains were all obtained from the same sample, sequenced in a study of post-analysis software for immune sequencing data. cDNA libraries of TCR beta carried unique molecular identifiers. TCRdb redid the calling of the PCR reads with MiXCR, one entry per CDR3 protein. The sample includes about 160,000 distinct CDR3 sequences, 35% to 40% of them seen just once. The sample consisted of blood, taken after autologous hematopoietic stem cell transplantation. The source of these receptors is a girl aged 10 to 17 with multiple sclerosis.

This clonotype was recorded a few times. This chain joins TRBV27 and TRBJ1-1; D unclear. The V end was cut by 3 bases, the J end by 0 bases, with 8 bases between. The CDR3 is made up of 14 amino acids. Germline V gene lookup returns CDR1 MNHEY and CDR2 SMNVEV (reference sequence). CDR3 nucleotides: TGTGCCAGCAGTTTCCAACCAATGAACACTGAAGCTTTCTTT. It specifies CASSFQPMNTEAFF.

The chain employs TRBV6-6 and TRBJ2-5; D remains ambiguous. The CDR3 is 16 residues long. From germline, CDR1 is MNHNY and CDR2 SVGAGI (reference sequence). V was cut by 0 bases and J by 0 bases, with 11 bases left in between. CDR3 nucleotides: TGTGCCAGCAGTTACTCGATCTTGTCGTACCAAGAGACCCAGTACTTC. This codes for CASSYSILSYQETQYF.

This clonotype was detected ten times or more. The chain has TRBV6-6 and TRBJ1-1, with 11 bases fitting TRBD1. After removal of 10 bases from V and 1 base from J, the junction contained 8 bases not matched to a gene. Germline V lookup: CDR1 MNHNY, CDR2 SVGAGI (reference sequence). The CDR3 sequence is 15 residues long. The CDR3 DNA reads as TGTGCCACCTCCCGGACAGGGGGCGCGAACACTGAAGCTTTCTTT. Translating it yields CATSRTGGANTEAFF.

This clonotype came up many times. The V gene is TRBV9, the J gene TRBJ2-1; D is undetermined. In germline, CDR1 is SGDLS, CDR2 YYNGEE. This CDR3 is 16 amino acids long. Deletions cut 4 bases from V and 0 bases from J, with 14 bases between. Written as DNA, the CDR3 is TGTGCCAGCAGCCTTAGGGAAGCTAGCTCCTACAATGAGCAGTTCTTC. It is translated as CASSLREASSYNEQFF.

This clonotype was counted at least ten times. CDR3 sequence reads: CSAPRGFYGYTF. Written as DNA, the CDR3 is TGCAGCGCTCCCCGTGGTTTCTATGGCTACACCTTC. The V gene is TRBV29-1, the J gene TRBJ1-2; no reliable D call. Germline V lookup: CDR1 SQVTM, CDR2 ANQGSEA. This CDR3 has 12 amino acids. The V end lost 7 bases, the J end lost 4 bases, and 13 bases lay between the germline ends.

This clonotype was seen a handful of times. The chain carries TRBV12-3 or TRBV12-4 and TRBJ2-1; 9 bases fit TRBD2. With 5 bases clipped from V and 5 bases from J, the junction kept 4 bases outside the gene matches. The CDR3 loop spans 14 amino acids. CDR3 in DNA: TGTGCCAGCAGTCGACTAGCGGCAGACAATGAGCAGTTCTTC. As protein: CASSRLAADNEQFF.

J is TRBJ1-5 and V is TRBV20-1; 9 nucleotides match TRBD1. The length of the CDR3 is 14 residues. V shed 6 bases, J shed 2 bases, and the junction held 5 bases outside the gene matches. Germline CDR1 reads DFQATT; CDR2 reads SNEGSKA (reference sequence). CDR3 DNA sequence: TGCAGTGCCAGGACAGGGGAAGGCAATCAGCCCCAGCATTTT. Its protein product is CSARTGEGNQPQHF.

V usage is TRBV30 and J usage is TRBJ2-7; 11 bases line up with TRBD2. Germline V gene data show CDR1 as GTSNPN and CDR2 as SVGIG (reference sequence). The length of the CDR3 is 16 residues. J lost 0 bases, V lost 2 bases, and 6 bases had no gene match. DNA for the CDR3: TGTGCCTGGAGTCCCCGGACTAGCGGGTTCTCCTACGAGCAGTACTTC. This codes for CAWSPRTSGFSYEQYF.

A few counts support this clonotype. The rearrangement links TRBV10-3 to TRBJ2-7, with 7 positions matching TRBD2. This CDR3 is 13 amino acids long. Germline assignment: CDR1 ENHRY and CDR2 SYGVKD. V lost 8 bases, J lost 2 bases, and 6 bases stayed unmatched. The CDR3 region is CAIGTNPTYEQYF. Here the CDR3 DNA reads TGTGCCATCGGGACTAACCCCACCTACGAGCAGTACTTC.

This rearrangement joins TRBV3-1 to TRBJ2-1, with D possibly matching TRBD1 (6 bases). Between the trimmed V and J ends, which lost 1 base and 9 bases, there was a span of 19 bases. The CDR3 consists of 16 residues. Germline-derived CDR1 and CDR2 are LGHDT and YNNKEL (reference sequence). This chain's CDR3 is CASSQARSLGGGEQFF. CDR3 in DNA: TGTGCCAGCAGCCAAGCGAGGTCCCTAGGGGGTGGTGAGCAGTTCTTC.

The chain uses TRBV5-1 and TRBJ2-1; D may be TRBD2 (7 bases). The germline gives CDR1 SGHRS, CDR2 YFSETQ. The CDR3 spans 16 residues. The V and J ends lost 4 bases and 5 bases respectively, with 19 bases between them. The CDR3 nucleotides are TGCGCCAGCAGCCGACAGGTCCTCAGCGGGGACAATGAGCAGTTCTTC. Its translation is CASSRQVLSGDNEQFF.

In this sample, this clonotype turned up a few times. The chain recombines TRBV10-3 with TRBJ2-4, with 12 nucleotides matching TRBD2. Germline CDR1 and CDR2: ENHRY and SYGVKD. This CDR3 contains 16 residues. V was pared by 4 bases and J by 13 bases, with 14 bases of the junction left unmatched. The CDR3 protein is CAISAPTSGGHPEQYF. The CDR3 region has the DNA TGTGCCATCAGTGCCCCGACTAGCGGGGGCCATCCTGAGCAGTACTTC.

The chain couples TRBV7-2 to TRBJ1-4; possibly TRBD1 for D (5 bases). CDR3 length equals 16 residues. Per germline, CDR1 SGHTA and CDR2 FQGNSA. V dropped 0 bases and J dropped 2 bases, with 10 bases sitting between them. For the CDR3, the DNA is TGTGCCAGCAGCTTAGCTGGGGCAGGGACTAATGAAAAACTGTTTTTT. The encoded protein is CASSLAGAGTNEKLFF.

This clonotype was seen more than once but under ten times. The chain recombines TRBV5-1 with TRBJ2-1; weak D call: TRBD2 (6 bases). Per the germline V gene, CDR1 is SGHRS and CDR2 is YFSETQ. Trimming pared 4 bases from V and 3 bases from J, leaving 11 bases between. There are 14 residues in the CDR3. The CDR3 sequence is CASSHRDFYNEQFF. The CDR3 nucleotides read TGCGCCAGCAGCCACCGGGACTTCTACAATGAGCAGTTCTTC.

This chain uses TRBV20-1 with TRBJ2-3; D is possibly TRBD2 (6 bases). Trimming removed 5 bases from V and 4 bases from J, with 16 bases in between. The CDR3 is 14 amino acids. The germline gives CDR1 DFQATT, CDR2 SNEGSKA (reference sequence). The DNA for the CDR3 is TGCAGTGCTGAGGGACTTCCCCGCCCAGATACGCAGTATTTT. This encodes CSAEGLPRPDTQYF.

The chain joins TRBV7-8 to TRBJ2-5; 8 bases agree with TRBD1. The J call is in doubt because the DNA end fits TRBJ2-7 better. The CDR3 totals 13 residues. Germline V gene lookup returns CDR1 SGHVS and CDR2 FQNEAQ. CDR3 residues: CASSLQGGGEQYF. The DNA of the CDR3 is TGTGCCAGCAGCCTACAGGGGGGAGGCGAGCAGTACTTC.

The rearrangement joins TRBV12-3 or TRBV12-4 to TRBJ2-3; TRBD2 is a possible D gene (5 bases). There are 15 residues in the CDR3. V was shortened by 1 base and J by 3 bases, with 11 bases between the two germline ends. CDR3 loop: CASSLGLRRTDTQYF. Written as DNA, the CDR3 is TGTGCCAGCAGTTTAGGTTTGCGGAGGACAGATACGCAGTATTTT.

The V call is TRBV27, the J call TRBJ2-1; tentatively, D is TRBD2 (5 bases). The CDR3 has 16 residues. V gave up 3 bases and J gave up 0 bases, with 12 bases separating them. The germline V gene has CDR1 MNHEY and CDR2 SMNVEV (reference sequence). CDR3 in amino acids: CASSLRVTSSYNEQFF. The CDR3 DNA reads TGTGCCAGCAGTTTGAGGGTAACGAGCTCCTACAATGAGCAGTTCTTC.

The V gene is TRBV6-1, the J gene TRBJ2-1; 9 bases fit TRBD2. CDR3 length: 15 residues. Germline V gene sequence: CDR1 MNHNS, CDR2 SASEGT. V lost 5 bases and J lost 10; bases outside the gene matches: 12. The CDR3 region is CASSRASGMGVEQFF. The CDR3 nucleotides are TGTGCCAGCAGTAGAGCTAGCGGGATGGGAGTCGAGCAGTTCTTC.